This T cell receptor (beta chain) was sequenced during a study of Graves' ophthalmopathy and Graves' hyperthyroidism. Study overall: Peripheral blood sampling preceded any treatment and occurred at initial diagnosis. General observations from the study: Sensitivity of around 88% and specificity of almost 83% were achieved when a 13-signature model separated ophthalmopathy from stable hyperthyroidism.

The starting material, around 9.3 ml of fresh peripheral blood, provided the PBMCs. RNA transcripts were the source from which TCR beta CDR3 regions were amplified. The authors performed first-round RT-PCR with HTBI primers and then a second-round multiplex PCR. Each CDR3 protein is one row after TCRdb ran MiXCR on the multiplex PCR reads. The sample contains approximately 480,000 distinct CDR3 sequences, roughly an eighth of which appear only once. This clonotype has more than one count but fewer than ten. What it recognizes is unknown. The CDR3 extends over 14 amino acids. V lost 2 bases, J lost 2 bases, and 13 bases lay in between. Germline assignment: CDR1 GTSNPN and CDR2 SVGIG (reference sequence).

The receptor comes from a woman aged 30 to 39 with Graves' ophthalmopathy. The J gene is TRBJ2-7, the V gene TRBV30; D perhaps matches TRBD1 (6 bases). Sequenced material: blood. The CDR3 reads CAWSRPDRTYEQYF. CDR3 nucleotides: TGTGCCTGGAGTCGCCCGGACAGAACCTACGAGCAGTACTTC.